The 4 T cell receptor beta chains listed next were all sequenced from one sample in a study of T cells expressing NK-cell markers (dated by TCRdb to 2018 to 2020). Libraries were built with 5' RACE. These reads were obtained on an Illumina HiSeq 2000. Each entry corresponds to one CDR3 protein sequence from reads that TCRdb reprocessed, and DNA is not given. This sample's clone table shows 250,000 to 300,000 distinct CDR3 sequences. 4% to 5% of the sample is held by the ten biggest clonotypes. The sample comprised blood T cells: a sorted CD56 or NKG2C T cell subset, CD4+ or CD8+ T cells, or bulk PBMC T cells (not recorded which). These receptors all come from a woman aged 18 to 75 in good health.

The rearrangement links TRBV5-1 to TRBJ2-5; TCRdb indicates TRBD2, and absent DNA this call remains unverified. Germline V gives CDR1 SGHRS, CDR2 YFSETQ. CDR3 length equals 15 residues. The CDR3: CASSFPSGGAETQYF.

CDR3 amino acids: CASSQGSASSYNSPLHF. The rearrangement links TRBV3-1 to TRBJ1-6. The CDR3 consists of 17 residues. CDR1 and CDR2 (germline): LGHDT, YNNKEL (reference sequence).

The V call is TRBV2, the J call TRBJ1-2; TCRdb reports TRBD1, a call that lacks DNA to check it against. Germline CDR1 SNHLY, CDR2 FYNNEI. This CDR3 comprises 15 residues. The CDR3 region is CASGRDIGRSHGYTF.

V and J are TRBV9 and TRBJ1-2; with no DNA, the TCRdb D assignment of TRBD1 cannot be verified. There are 14 residues in the CDR3. Germline CDR1 is SGDLS and CDR2 is YYNGEE. CDR3 in amino acids: CASSTDRGLRGYTF.